The T cell receptor (beta chain) under discussion was sequenced for a study of Tregs in tolerant kidney transplant recipients. Mixed chimerism was transient after nonmyeloablative marrow transplants from related graft donors. The V end was cut by 7 bases, the J end by 7 bases, with 19 bases between. The CDR3 consists of 14 residues. Germline assignment: CDR1 SGHTA and CDR2 FQGNSA. Some clones are missing from TCRdb's copy, which holds only in-frame ones; the method was immunoSEQ multiplex PCR. The sample carries approximately 60,000 clones, 80% to 90% recorded once. Sequencing used CD4+ T cells from blood (PBMCs), obtained 6 months after the transplant. The chain carries TRBV7-2 and TRBJ1-1; TRBD1 might be the D (5 bases). This TCR was recovered from a human patient who received a combined kidney and bone marrow transplant. Certain T cells may be donor cells from the graft. In nucleotides, the CDR3 is TGTGCCAGCACCCCGGGGGGGTCCTCCGGTGAAGCTTTCTTT. Translating gives CASTPGGSSGEAFF.